This T cell receptor beta chain was retrieved from a study of shared clonotypes between healthy human individuals. Study overall: The donors, two women and three men, were aged 18 to 49.

Terminally differentiated effector memory CD45RA+ cells were left out of the naive CD8 fraction, which was CD45RO-negative and positively selected for CCR7. For each subset, genomic DNA was distributed in equal portions over several immunoSEQ plates. Per the original data handling: Junction-only immunoSEQ sequences carried no quality scores, so filtering differed. Using immunoSEQ multiplex PCR, the repertoire was profiled, and TCRdb retains in-frame clones only, with some absent. That table supplies the V and J calls and clone size; D and trimming were determined from the DNA. Of about 2.1 million clones listed, around 93% are singletons. J lost 1 base, V lost 0 bases, and 2 bases had no gene match. Germline CDR1 is MNHEY and CDR2 is SMNVEV (reference sequence). The CDR3 extends over 15 amino acids. Concerning this clone itself: The antigen remains undetermined. Different DNA sequences within this sample yield the same CDR3.

General study points: A handful of donors showed sharing of approximately 5% of naive CD4 clonotypes.

The V gene is TRBV27, the J gene TRBJ1-1; TRBD1 matches 7 bases. Sequenced material: naive CD8+ T cells from PBMCs. The clonotype was recovered from a man between 18 and 35 years old in good health. Some clones in this sample may be carry-over from other donors' samples. The CDR3 region has the DNA TGTGCCAGCAGTTTATCCGGGACAGCGAACACTGAAGCTTTCTTT. Translated, it gives CASSLSGTANTEAFF.